Below, 23 T cell receptor beta chains from the same sample are listed, as sequenced in a study of blood T cell repertoires in COVID-19. Assay used: immunoSEQ multiplex PCR; TCRdb lists only in-frame clones, some missing. The repertoire holds about 390,000 clones, with around nine tenths as singletons. Material for sequencing was PBMCs or T cells enriched from blood (not recorded which). Source of these receptors: a woman aged 45-65 years who had recovered from COVID-19.

This chain connects TRBV3-1 (or the pseudogene TRBV3-2) to TRBJ1-1; D is unclear. The CDR3 consists of 14 residues. Trimming stripped 0 bases from V and 1 base from J, with 6 bases between. CDR1 LGHDT and CDR2 YNNKEL come from the germline V gene (reference sequence). CDR3 sequence (DNA): TGTGCCAGCAGCCAAGACCCAGAGAACACTGAAGCTTTCTTT. Residues: CASSQDPENTEAFF.

This rearrangement joins TRBV5-1 to TRBJ1-5; weak D call: TRBD1 (6 bases). The CDR3 length is 16 residues. Germline CDR1 SGHRS, CDR2 YFSETQ. Between the trimmed V and J ends, which lost 4 bases and 0 bases, there was a span of 14 bases. CDR3 DNA sequence: TGCGCCAGCAGCCCCAGTCCAGGGGATAGCAATCAGCCCCAGCATTTT. It is translated as CASSPSPGDSNQPQHF. Supplemented by reference TRBV5-1 and TRBJ1-5, the full variable domain reads KAGVTQTPRYLIKTRGQQVTLSCSPISGHRSVSWYQQTPGQGLQFLFEYFSETQRNKGNFPGRFSGRQFSNSRSEMNVSTLELGDSALYLCASSPSPGDSNQPQHFGDGTRLSIL.

The chain carries TRBV2 and TRBJ1-2; maybe TRBD1 (5 bases). The CDR3 runs 14 residues. Germline V lookup: CDR1 SNHLY, CDR2 FYNNEI. V dropped 4 bases and J dropped 3 bases, with 12 bases sitting between them. CDR3 region: CASSVSGGYYGYTF. The CDR3 DNA is TGTGCCAGCAGTGTTAGCGGGGGGTACTATGGCTACACCTTC.

In nucleotides, the CDR3 is TGCAGCGTTAGCCCCACGGGGTATGGCTACACCTTC. Protein sequence: CSVSPTGYGYTF. This chain links TRBV29-1 with TRBJ1-2; D call uncertain. The CDR3 totals 12 residues. Germline CDR1 SQVTM, CDR2 ANQGSEA. Trimming removed 5 bases at V and 5 bases at J, with 12 bases between.

This clone was seen only a few times. The chain combines TRBV7-8 with TRBJ1-6, with 9 bases matching TRBD1. CDR1 and CDR2 (germline): SGHVS, FQNEAQ. Trimming removed 6 bases from V and 6 bases from J; junction bases left unmatched: 6. The CDR3 consists of 15 residues. This chain's CDR3 is CASRQGTGTNSPLHF. The DNA for the CDR3 is TGTGCCAGCAGGCAAGGGACAGGGACTAATTCACCCCTCCACTTT.

The chain carries TRBV12-3 or TRBV12-4 and TRBJ2-7; no firm D call. The V gene lost 3 bases and the J gene lost 7 bases, with 13 bases spanning the gap. The CDR3 contains 13 residues. The CDR3 is CASSLGSPGEQYF. In DNA form, the CDR3 reads TGTGCCAGCAGTTTGGGTAGTCCGGGTGAGCAGTACTTC.

The chain employs TRBV7-2 and TRBJ1-4; 7 nucleotides match TRBD1. CDR1 and CDR2 (germline): SGHTA, FQGNSA. Germline trimming cut 5 bases from V and 3 bases from J; bases unmatched to any gene: 3. This CDR3 has 14 residues. This chain's CDR3 is CASSVQGSNEKLFF. The DNA for the CDR3 is TGTGCCAGCAGCGTACAGGGGTCTAATGAAAAACTGTTTTTT.

This clone showed up just a few times. The V call is TRBV28, the J call TRBJ1-5; D is unclear. In germline, CDR1 is MDHEN, CDR2 SYDVKM. Trimming removed 8 bases from V and 5 bases from J, with 7 bases in between. The CDR3 has 11 residues. The CDR3 region has the DNA TGTGCCAGCTCCTCAGATCAGCCCCAGCATTTT. The encoded protein is CASSSDQPQHF.

The chain recombines TRBV6-5 with TRBJ1-1; 9 bases align to TRBD1. Germline V gene sequence: CDR1 MNHEY, CDR2 SVGAGI. This CDR3 has 13 amino acids. The V segment lost 5 bases and the J segment 10 bases; nucleotides outside the gene matches: 8. The chain's CDR3 is CASSPDRGFRAFF. The CDR3 DNA reads as TGTGCCAGCAGTCCGGACAGGGGTTTTCGAGCTTTCTTT.

This clone was detected once. This chain uses TRBV19 with TRBJ1-1; 8 nucleotides agree with TRBD1. V shed 7 bases and J 5 bases; nucleotides not matched to a gene: 6. CDR1 and CDR2 from the germline V gene are LNHDA and SQIVND (reference sequence). The CDR3 is made up of 13 amino acids. CDR3 sequence reads: CASKATGGTEAFF. For the CDR3, the DNA is TGTGCCAGTAAGGCCACAGGGGGAACTGAAGCTTTCTTT.

The chain is built from TRBV2 and TRBJ1-2, with TRBD1 as a possible D gene (6 bases). The V end lost 2 bases, the J end lost 3 bases, and 7 bases lay between the germline ends. The germline V gene has CDR1 SNHLY and CDR2 FYNNEI. This CDR3 is 13 amino acids long. The CDR3 region is CASSEQGYYGYTF. Written as DNA, the CDR3 is TGTGCCAGCAGTGAACAGGGGTACTATGGCTACACCTTC.

This rearrangement joins TRBV7-9 to TRBJ1-4, with 9 bases matching TRBD1. The CDR3 contains 15 residues. The germline V gene has CDR1 SEHNR and CDR2 FQNEAQ (reference sequence). J lost 5 bases, V lost 4 bases, and 5 bases had no gene match. The CDR3 sequence is CASSWTGTGNEKLFF. The CDR3, as DNA: TGTGCCAGCAGCTGGACCGGGACAGGGAATGAAAAACTGTTTTTT.

The rearrangement joins TRBV10-3 to TRBJ2-1; 7 nucleotides line up with TRBD2. This CDR3 is 15 amino acids long. In germline, CDR1 is ENHRY, CDR2 SYGVKD. Trimming cost V 6 bases and J 9 bases; bases outside gene matches: 14. CDR3 coding DNA: TGTGCCATCAGAGAAGCGGGGCGCCCCCCGGGTGAGCAGTTCTTC. This codes for CAIREAGRPPGEQFF.

This chain connects TRBV3-1 (or the pseudogene TRBV3-2) to TRBJ2-3; D is unclear. This CDR3 contains 14 residues. Germline V gene data show CDR1 as LGHDT and CDR2 as YNNKEL (reference sequence). V lost 3 bases, J lost 4 bases, and 11 bases lay in between. The CDR3 reads CASSQRVAADTQYF. As DNA, the CDR3 is TGTGCCAGCAGCCAGCGAGTGGCGGCAGATACGCAGTATTTT.

The chain uses TRBV18 and TRBJ2-1; perhaps TRBD1 as D (7 bases). Trimming left V 2 bases short and J 8 bases short, with 19 bases between. Germline V gene lookup returns CDR1 KGHSH and CDR2 LQKENI. The CDR3 consists of 16 residues. CDR3 sequence reads: CASSPSSAGGIHEQFF. CDR3 nucleotides: TGTGCCAGCTCACCATCTTCGGCAGGGGGGATTCATGAGCAGTTCTTC.

The DNA for the CDR3 is TGCAGCGTTGAGGGGGGGCCCTCCTACAATGAGCAGTTCTTC. This encodes CSVEGGPSYNEQFF. The chain uses TRBV29-1 and TRBJ2-1, with D possibly TRBD2 on 7 matching bases. The CDR3 spans 14 residues. Deletions cut 3 bases from V and 0 bases from J, with 9 bases between. Germline V gene data show CDR1 as SQVTM and CDR2 as ANQGSEA.

With respect to this clone: The junction does not match germline at one end; this may be a read error. The rearrangement joins TRBV19 to TRBJ1-5; TRBD1 aligns across 7 bases. Germline V gene sequence: CDR1 LNHDA, CDR2 SQIVND (reference sequence). This CDR3 region has 13 residues. CDR3 protein: CASSLDREKPQHF. CDR3 sequence (DNA): TGTGCCAGTAGTTTAGACAGGGAAAAGCCCCAGCATTTT.

This chain joins TRBV27 and TRBJ1-5, with a possible D match to TRBD1 (5 bases). Per the germline V gene, CDR1 is MNHEY and CDR2 is SMNVEV (reference sequence). This CDR3 is 13 amino acids long. The germline V and J ends were trimmed by 3 bases and 7 bases, with 10 bases remaining between them. CDR3 in DNA: TGTGCCAGCAGTTTCGGCCAGGGCCAGCCCCAGCATTTT. Its protein product is CASSFGQGQPQHF.

V and J are TRBV5-1 and TRBJ2-5; 8 bases agree with TRBD1. This CDR3 is 14 amino acids long. The V and J ends lost 4 bases and 4 bases, in that order; junction bases with no gene match: 6. Germline CDR1 reads SGHRS; CDR2 reads YFSETQ. The CDR3 sequence: CASSPGQGGETQYF. The CDR3 nucleotides are TGCGCCAGCAGCCCCGGACAGGGAGGAGAGACCCAGTACTTC.

This clone was seen a handful of times. This chain links TRBV2 with TRBJ1-3, with D hard to call. V lost 7 bases and J lost 0, with 13 bases in between. The CDR3 runs 15 residues. The V gene's germline CDR1 is SNHLY and CDR2 FYNNEI. CDR3 nucleotide sequence: TGTGCCAGCATCGCCCCGAGTAACTCTGGAAACACCATATATTTT. The encoded protein is CASIAPSNSGNTIYF.

The J gene is TRBJ2-7, the V gene TRBV28, with 10 bases that match TRBD2. Germline loops: CDR1 MDHEN, CDR2 SYDVKM. The V and J ends lost 2 bases and 7 bases, in that order; junction bases with no gene match: 17. This CDR3 is built from 18 residues. The CDR3 DNA reads TGTGCCAGCAGTTTACCGACTAGCGGGTACCAAATAACGGGGGAGCAGTACTTC. This encodes CASSLPTSGYQITGEQYF.

The chain recombines TRBV30 with TRBJ2-3; TRBD1 agrees at 8 bases. CDR3 length: 15 amino acids. Germline-derived CDR1 and CDR2 are GTSNPN and SVGIG (reference sequence). V shed 5 bases, J shed 1 base, and the junction held 8 bases outside the gene matches. The CDR3 spells CAWETGTGGTDTQYF. Here the CDR3 DNA reads TGTGCCTGGGAAACCGGGACAGGTGGCACAGATACGCAGTATTTT.

The chain has TRBV7-9 and TRBJ1-4, with D perhaps matching TRBD1 (6 bases). V shed 5 bases and J shed 11 bases, with 15 bases lying between them. The germline gives CDR1 SEHNR, CDR2 FQNEAQ (reference sequence). CDR3 size: 13 residues. In DNA, the CDR3 is TGTGCCAGCAGCCTCGGAACTGGGGGCAAACTGTTTTTT. It specifies CASSLGTGGKLFF.